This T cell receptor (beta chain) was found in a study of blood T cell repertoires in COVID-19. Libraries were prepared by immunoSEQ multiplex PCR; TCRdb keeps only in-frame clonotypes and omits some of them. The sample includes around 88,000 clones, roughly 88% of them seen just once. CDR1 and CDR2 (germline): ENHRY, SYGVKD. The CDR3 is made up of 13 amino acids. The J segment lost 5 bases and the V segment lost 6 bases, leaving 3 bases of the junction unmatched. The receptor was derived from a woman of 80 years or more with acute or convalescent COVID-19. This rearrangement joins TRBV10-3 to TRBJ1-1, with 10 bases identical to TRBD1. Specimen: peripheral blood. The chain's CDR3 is CAISRTGGTEAFF. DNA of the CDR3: TGTGCCATCAGCAGGACAGGGGGGACTGAAGCTTTCTTT.